This T cell receptor beta chain comes out of a study of PD-L1 blockade in urothelial cancer. Some clones are missing from TCRdb's copy, which holds only in-frame ones; the method was immunoSEQ multiplex PCR. The data show thousands of clones, 37% seen once. The CDR3 extends over 13 amino acids. The V end was cut by 8 bases, the J end by 8 bases, with 21 bases between. The germline V gene has CDR1 SQVTM and CDR2 ANQGSEA. This specimen consisted of tumor tissue, obtained before atezolizumab (anti-PD-L1) treatment. This clonotype originated in a man in his 60s with urothelial cancer. V gene TRBV29-1 combines with J gene TRBJ1-2; the D gene is possibly TRBD1 (5 bases). In DNA form, the CDR3 reads TGCAGCTCAATTCCCCAGGGAGGTGGGGGCTACACCTTC. Translating gives CSSIPQGGGGYTF.